The 8 T cell receptor beta chains reported below all come from one sample, sequenced in a study of shared clonotypes between healthy human individuals. The repertoire was sequenced with immunoSEQ multiplex PCR; TCRdb's copy has only in-frame clones and lacks some. Among 2 million to 2.5 million clones listed, around 92% were seen once. The sequencing sample was made of naive CD4+ T cells from PBMCs. Stated subset: CD45RA+ positively selected. These receptors were collected from a man aged 18 to 35 in good health. Some clones in this sample may be carry-over from other donors' samples.

CDR3: CASSIGKVKETQYF. CDR3 in DNA: TGCGCCAGCAGCATTGGCAAGGTGAAAGAGACCCAGTACTTC. This rearrangement joins TRBV5-1 to TRBJ2-5, with D unclear. The CDR3 totals 14 residues. The germline V gene has CDR1 SGHRS and CDR2 YFSETQ. V was trimmed by 4 bases and J by 3 bases, leaving 13 bases between them.

As regards this clone: Within the sample, other DNA sequences also encode this same CDR3. The rearrangement links TRBV11-3 to TRBJ2-1, with TRBD1 matching 7 bases. J gave up 0 bases and V 1 base, and 0 bases lay outside the gene matches. CDR1 and CDR2 from the germline V gene are SGHNT and YENEEA. The CDR3 is 15 residues long. The DNA for the CDR3 is TGTGCCAGCAGCTTAGGGACAGGCTCCTACAATGAGCAGTTCTTC. Translating it yields CASSLGTGSYNEQFF. The variable domain in full, with the rest retrieved from reference TRBV11-3 and TRBJ2-1, is EAGVVQSPRYKIIEKKQPVAFWCNPISGHNTLYWYLQNLGQGPELLIRYENEEAVDDSQLPKDRFSAERLKGVDSTLKIQPAELGDSAVYLCASSLGTGSYNEQFFGPGTRLTVL.

V and J are TRBV4-2 and TRBJ2-1; D gene unclear. V lost 0 bases, J lost 10 bases, and 10 bases lay in between. Germline loops: CDR1 LGHNA, CDR2 YNFKEQ. The CDR3 has 13 residues. The CDR3 is CASSQDLVREQFF. The CDR3 DNA follows: TGTGCCAGCAGCCAAGATCTAGTCAGGGAGCAGTTCTTC.

This clone was detected only once. V usage is TRBV5-4 and J usage is TRBJ2-1, with 13 bases lining up with TRBD2. The CDR3 runs to 17 residues. CDR1 is SGHNT and CDR2 is YYREEE in the germline V gene (reference sequence). The ends lost 4 bases at V and 6 bases at J; junction bases unmatched: 10. This chain's CDR3 is CASSGPGLAGQLNEQFF. The CDR3 bases are TGTGCCAGCAGCGGGCCGGGACTAGCGGGGCAACTCAATGAGCAGTTCTTC.

This clone has just one count. The chain employs TRBV5-1 and TRBJ2-1, with TRBD2 matching over 9 bases. CDR1 and CDR2 from the germline V gene are SGHRS and YFSETQ. Trimming cost V 5 bases and J 9 bases; bases outside gene matches: 9. This CDR3 region has 14 residues. The CDR3 DNA follows: TGCGCCAGCAGTTTCTTAGCGGGAGATCTTGAGCAGTTCTTC. This sequence encodes CASSFLAGDLEQFF.

DNA for the CDR3: TGTGCCAGCAGCCCCGGGACCCACCTCGGCGAGCAGTACTTC. This sequence encodes CASSPGTHLGEQYF. The chain uses TRBV14 and TRBJ2-7; D may be TRBD1 or TRBD2 (5 bases each). The germline V and J ends were trimmed by 4 bases and 6 bases, with 16 bases remaining between them. The CDR3 runs to 14 residues. From germline, CDR1 is SGHDN and CDR2 FVKESK.

This clone showed up just once. The rearrangement joins TRBV30 to TRBJ2-5; D is unresolved. The CDR3 has 13 amino acids. CDR1 and CDR2 from the germline V gene are GTSNPN and SVGIG (reference sequence). Trimming took 1 base from V and 2 from J, leaving 8 bases between them. CDR3 protein: CAWSGYGQETQYF. In nucleotides, the CDR3 is TGTGCCTGGAGTGGCTACGGACAAGAGACCCAGTACTTC.

The chain joins TRBV5-8 to TRBJ2-7; tentative D call: TRBD1 (6 bases). Germline loops: CDR1 SGHTS, CDR2 YDEGEE. The V and J ends lost 5 bases and 3 bases respectively, with 18 bases between them. This CDR3 has 15 amino acids. The CDR3 DNA reads as TGTGCCAGCAGGGTTCGGGCAGGGGCCATCTACGAGCAGTACTTC. As protein: CASRVRAGAIYEQYF.